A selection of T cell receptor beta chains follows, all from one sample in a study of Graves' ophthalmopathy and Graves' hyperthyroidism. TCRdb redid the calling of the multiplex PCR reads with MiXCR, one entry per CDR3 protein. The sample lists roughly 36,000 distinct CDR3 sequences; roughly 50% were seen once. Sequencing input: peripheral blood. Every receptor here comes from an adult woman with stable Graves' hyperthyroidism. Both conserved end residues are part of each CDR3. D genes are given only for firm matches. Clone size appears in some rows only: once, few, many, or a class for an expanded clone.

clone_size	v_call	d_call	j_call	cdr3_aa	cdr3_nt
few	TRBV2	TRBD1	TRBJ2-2	CASSEKMPGTGANTGELFF	TGTGCCAGCAGTGAAAAAATGCCCGGGACAGGGGCGAACACCGGGGAGCTGTTTTTT
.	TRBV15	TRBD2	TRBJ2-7	CATSSQPGLAGGYSYEQYF	TGTGCCACCAGCAGCCAACCCGGTCTAGCGGGAGGTTACTCCTACGAGCAGTACTTC
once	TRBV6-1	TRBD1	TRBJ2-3	CASSRTGIGDTQYF	TGTGCCAGCAGCAGGACAGGGATTGGAGATACGCAGTATTTT
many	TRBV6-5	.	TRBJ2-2	CASRYTGELFF	TGTGCCAGCCGTTACACCGGGGAGCTGTTTTTT
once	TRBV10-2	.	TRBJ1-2	CASATSGVYGYTF	TGCGCCAGCGCAACTTCTGGGGTCTATGGCTACACCTTC
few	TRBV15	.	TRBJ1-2	CATSRTADYGYTF	TGTGCCACCAGCAGAACCGCAGACTATGGCTACACCTTC
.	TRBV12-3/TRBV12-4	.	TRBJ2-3	CASSPPSEYTDTQYF	TGTGCCAGCAGTCCGCCTAGCGAGTACACAGATACGCAGTATTTT
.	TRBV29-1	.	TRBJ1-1	CSVDEPSRGTEAFF	TGCAGCGTTGACGAACCGAGCCGGGGGACTGAAGCTTTCTTT
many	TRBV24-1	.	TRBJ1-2	CATSDSRVWGYTF	TGTGCCACCAGTGATTCAAGGGTCTGGGGCTACACCTTC
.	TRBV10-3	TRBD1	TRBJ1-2	CAITIGQGGGYGYTF	TGTGCCATCACTATAGGACAGGGAGGGGGATATGGCTACACCTTC
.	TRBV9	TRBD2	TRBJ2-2	CASSVTSGRAGELFF	TGTGCCAGCAGCGTGACTAGCGGGAGGGCCGGGGAGCTGTTTTTT
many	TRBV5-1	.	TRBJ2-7	CASRTYEQYF	TGCGCCAGCAGGACCTACGAGCAGTACTTC
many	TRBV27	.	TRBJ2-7	CASSWQRAGSYEQYF	TGTGCCAGCAGTTGGCAGCGGGCGGGGTCCTACGAGCAGTACTTC
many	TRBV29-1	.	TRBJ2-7	CSVGFTGNEQYF	TGCAGCGTGGGATTTACAGGGAACGAGCAGTACTTC
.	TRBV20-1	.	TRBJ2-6	CSARPDRGANVLTF	TGCAGTGCTAGGCCTGATCGCGGGGCCAACGTCCTGACTTTC
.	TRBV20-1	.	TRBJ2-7	CSARQGPERYF	TGCAGTGCTAGACAAGGACCCGAGCGGTACTTC
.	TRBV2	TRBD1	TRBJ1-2	CASSPDRGSYGYTF	TGTGCCAGCAGCCCGGACAGGGGGAGCTATGGCTACACCTTC
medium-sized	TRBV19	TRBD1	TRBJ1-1	CASPGMTGPSAVNTEAFF	TGTGCCAGTCCGGGAATGACAGGGCCCTCAGCGGTGAACACTGAAGCTTTCTTT
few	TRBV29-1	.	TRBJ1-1	CSGEGITEAFF	TGCAGCGGGGAGGGGATCACTGAAGCTTTCTTT